This T cell receptor (beta chain) was retrieved from a study of shared clonotypes between healthy human individuals. Trimming removed 3 bases from V and 7 bases from J, with 13 bases in between. Germline-derived CDR1 and CDR2 are PRHDT and FYEKMQ (reference sequence). This CDR3 has 14 amino acids. Details on this clone: Its target is not known.

Terminally differentiated effector memory CD45RA+ cells were excluded by CCR7 positive selection of CD45RO-negative cells. Overall study findings and caveats: A reduction in generation probabilities was seen for non-shared clonotypes relative to those shared by all four donors.

The assay used deep level. In replicate PCRs of sorted subsets, approximately 210 ng DNA, roughly 27,000 T cell genomes, was used. Assay used: immunoSEQ multiplex PCR; TCRdb lists only in-frame clones, some missing. Of about 580,000 clones listed, 95% to 98% were seen once; the top ten hold 0.3%. The chain recombines TRBV13 with TRBJ2-1, with a possible D match to TRBD2 (6 bases). The origin of this receptor is a man under 40 in good health. Sequencing was performed on naive CD8+ T cells sorted from blood. The CDR3 DNA follows: TGTGCCAGCAGCTTTGCGGGGAGTGGTAATGAGCAGTTCTTC. Protein: CASSFAGSGNEQFF.